This TCR beta chain was sequenced for a study of T-cell reconstitution after alpha-beta-depleted transplantation in children (dated by TCRdb to about 2016). In terms of the full investigation: The study quantitatively tracked T-cell immune reconstitution after TCRalphabeta/CD19-depleted allogeneic hematopoietic cell transplantation in children using TCR repertoire profiling.

The germline V gene encodes CDR1 SGHRS and CDR2 YFSETQ. The V and J ends are trimmed by 2 bases and 1 base, leaving 25 bases between them. The CDR3 runs 20 amino acids, cysteine and phenylalanine included. Only the CDR3 DNA is retained, 60 bases long and in frame from the first base. This clonotype came up a few times. This clone's antigen is unknown. Base qualities are missing; no much larger clone stands one base away. The receptor library was made with PCR. Data came from an Illumina HiSeq 2500. To normalize quantification of the TCRbeta repertoire, the TCR libraries were built with molecular barcoding that relied on unique molecular identifiers. TCRdb cleaned the public reads at Q25 with fastp, built clones with MiXCR and kept in-frame beta chains. Every entry covers one CDR3 protein and lists the most common genes and DNA from its rows. The sample records 450,000 to 600,000 distinct CDR3 sequences, about 33% of which are singletons. The ten largest account for roughly 2.5% of the sample.

The sequence derives from a human donor who donated a stem cell graft to a child with aplastic anemia. The rearranged segments are TRBV5-1 and TRBJ2-1, with a weak D call of TRBD1 (5 bases match). The source material was PBMCs from the stem cell graft donor, sampled from the stem cell graft. The nucleotides read TGCGCCAGCAGCTTCCTCCCACAGGATCCCATTGATATGTCCTACAATGAGCAGTTCTTC. It codes for CASSFLPQDPIDMSYNEQFF.